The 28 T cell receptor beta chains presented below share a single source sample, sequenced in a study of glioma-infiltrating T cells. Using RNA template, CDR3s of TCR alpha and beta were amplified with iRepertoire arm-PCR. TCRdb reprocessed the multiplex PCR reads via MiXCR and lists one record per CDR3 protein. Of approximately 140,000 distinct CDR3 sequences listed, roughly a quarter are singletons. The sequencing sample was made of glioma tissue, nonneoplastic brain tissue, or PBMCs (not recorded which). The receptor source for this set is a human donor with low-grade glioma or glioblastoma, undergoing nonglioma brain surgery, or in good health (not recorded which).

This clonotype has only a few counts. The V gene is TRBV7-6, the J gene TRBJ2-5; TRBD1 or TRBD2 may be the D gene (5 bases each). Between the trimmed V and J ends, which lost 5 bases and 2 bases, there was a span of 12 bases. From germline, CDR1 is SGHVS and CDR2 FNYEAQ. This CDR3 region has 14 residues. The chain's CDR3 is CASSPSGRQETQYF. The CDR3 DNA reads TGTGCCAGCAGCCCGTCGGGACGGCAAGAGACCCAGTACTTC.

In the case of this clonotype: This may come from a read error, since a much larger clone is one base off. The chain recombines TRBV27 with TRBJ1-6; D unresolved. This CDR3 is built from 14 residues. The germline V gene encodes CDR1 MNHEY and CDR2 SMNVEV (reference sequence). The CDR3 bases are TGTGCCAGCAGTTTATTGGGTTATGTCTCACCCCCCCACTTT. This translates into CASSLLGYVSPPHF.

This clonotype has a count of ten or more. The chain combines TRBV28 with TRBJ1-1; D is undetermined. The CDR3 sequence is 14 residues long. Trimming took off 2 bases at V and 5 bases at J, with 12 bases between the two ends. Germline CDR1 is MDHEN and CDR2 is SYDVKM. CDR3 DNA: TGTGCCAGCAGTTTACCACAGAGGTTGACTGAAGCTTTCTTT. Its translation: CASSLPQRLTEAFF.

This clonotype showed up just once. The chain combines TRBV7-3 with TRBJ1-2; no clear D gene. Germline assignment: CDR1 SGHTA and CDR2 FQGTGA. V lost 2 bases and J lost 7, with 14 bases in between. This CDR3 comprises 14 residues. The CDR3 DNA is TGTGCCAGCAGCTTAGGACCGTCTAGCGGTGGCTACACCTTC. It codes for CASSLGPSSGGYTF.

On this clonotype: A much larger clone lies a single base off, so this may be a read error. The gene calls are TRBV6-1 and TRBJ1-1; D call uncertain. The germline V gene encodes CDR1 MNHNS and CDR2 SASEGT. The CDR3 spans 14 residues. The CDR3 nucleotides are TGTGCCAGCACCTTTACTTGGGCGAACACTGAAGCTTTATTT. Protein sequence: CASTFTWANTEALF.

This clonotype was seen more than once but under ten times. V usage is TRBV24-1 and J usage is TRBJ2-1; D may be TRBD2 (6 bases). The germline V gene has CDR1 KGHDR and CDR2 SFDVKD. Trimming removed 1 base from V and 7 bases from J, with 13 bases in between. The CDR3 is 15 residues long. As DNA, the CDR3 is TGTGCCACCAGTGATTTCCTGACTAGTCGGAATGAGCAGTTCTTC. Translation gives CATSDFLTSRNEQFF.

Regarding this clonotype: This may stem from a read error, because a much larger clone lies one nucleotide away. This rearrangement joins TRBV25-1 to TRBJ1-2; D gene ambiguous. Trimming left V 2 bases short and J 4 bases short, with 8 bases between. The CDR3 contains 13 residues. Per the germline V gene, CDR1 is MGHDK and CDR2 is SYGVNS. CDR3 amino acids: CASSEANPYGYTF. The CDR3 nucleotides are TGTGCCAGCAGTGAAGCGAACCCCTATGGCTACACCTTC.

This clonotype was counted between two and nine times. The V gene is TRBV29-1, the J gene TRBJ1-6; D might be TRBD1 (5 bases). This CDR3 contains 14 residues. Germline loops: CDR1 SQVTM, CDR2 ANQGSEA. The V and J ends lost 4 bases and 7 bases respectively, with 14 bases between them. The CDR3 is CSVADTDLNSPLHF. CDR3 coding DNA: TGCAGCGTTGCGGACACGGACTTAAATTCACCCCTCCACTTT.

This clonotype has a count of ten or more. The CDR3, as DNA: TGTGCCAGCAGTTACTCAAGGACTAGCCACTACGAGCAGTACGTC. This codes for CASSYSRTSHYEQYV. The chain joins TRBV6-6 to TRBJ2-7, with 8 positions matching TRBD2. V lost 0 bases to trimming and J lost 3 bases; unmatched junction nucleotides: 4. Germline CDR1 MNHNY, CDR2 SVGAGI (reference sequence). The CDR3 spans 15 residues.

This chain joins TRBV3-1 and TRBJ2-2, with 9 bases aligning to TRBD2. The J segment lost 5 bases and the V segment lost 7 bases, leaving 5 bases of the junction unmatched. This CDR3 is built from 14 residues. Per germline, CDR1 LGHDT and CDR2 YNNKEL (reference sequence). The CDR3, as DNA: TGTGCCAGCATGTTAGCGGGGGAGACCGGGGAGCTGTTTTTT. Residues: CASMLAGETGELFF. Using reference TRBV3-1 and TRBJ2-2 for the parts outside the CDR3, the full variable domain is DTAVSQTPKYLVTQMGNDKSIKCEQNLGHDTMYWYKQDSKKFLKIMFSYNNKELIINETVPNRFSPKSPDKAHLNLHINSLELGDSAVYFCASMLAGETGELFFGEGSRLTVL.

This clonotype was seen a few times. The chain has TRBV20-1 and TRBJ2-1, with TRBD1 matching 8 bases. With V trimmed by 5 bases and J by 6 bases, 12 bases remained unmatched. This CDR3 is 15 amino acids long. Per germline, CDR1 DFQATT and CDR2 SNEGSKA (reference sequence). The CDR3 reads CSAVSQGAGFNEQFF. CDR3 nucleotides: TGCAGTGCTGTGTCTCAGGGGGCGGGTTTCAATGAGCAGTTCTTC.

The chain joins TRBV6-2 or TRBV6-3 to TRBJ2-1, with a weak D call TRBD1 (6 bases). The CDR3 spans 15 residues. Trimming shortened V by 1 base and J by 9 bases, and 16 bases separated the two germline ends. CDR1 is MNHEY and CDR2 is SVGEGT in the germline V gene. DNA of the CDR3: TGTGCCAGCAGTTACTTTGGGGGCGACGACAGTGAGCAGTTCTTC. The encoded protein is CASSYFGGDDSEQFF.

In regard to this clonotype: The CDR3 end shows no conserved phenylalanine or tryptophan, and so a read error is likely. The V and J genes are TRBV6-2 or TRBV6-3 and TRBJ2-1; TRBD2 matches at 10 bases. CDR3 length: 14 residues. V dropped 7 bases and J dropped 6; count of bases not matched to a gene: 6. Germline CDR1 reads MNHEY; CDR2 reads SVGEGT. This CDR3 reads CASTPSGGGNEQFS. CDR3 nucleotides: TGTGCCAGCACCCCTAGCGGGGGAGGCAATGAGCAGTTCTCC.

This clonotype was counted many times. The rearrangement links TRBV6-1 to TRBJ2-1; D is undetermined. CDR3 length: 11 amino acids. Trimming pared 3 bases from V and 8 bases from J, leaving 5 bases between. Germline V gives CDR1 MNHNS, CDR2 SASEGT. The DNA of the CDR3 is TGTGCCAGCAGTGATCCCGATGAGCAGTTCTTC. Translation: CASSDPDEQFF.

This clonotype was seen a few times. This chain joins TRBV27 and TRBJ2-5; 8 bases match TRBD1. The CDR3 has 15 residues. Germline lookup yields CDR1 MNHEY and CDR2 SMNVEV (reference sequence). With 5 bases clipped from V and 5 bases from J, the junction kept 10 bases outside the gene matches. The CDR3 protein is CASSHDAGGLETQYF. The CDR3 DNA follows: TGTGCCAGCAGTCACGACGCAGGGGGCTTGGAGACCCAGTACTTC.

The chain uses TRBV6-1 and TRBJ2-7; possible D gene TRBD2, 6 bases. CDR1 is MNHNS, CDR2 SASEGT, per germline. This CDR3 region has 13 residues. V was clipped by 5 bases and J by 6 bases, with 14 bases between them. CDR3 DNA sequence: TGTGCCAGCAGTTATGGAGGGGTAGGCGAGCAGTACGTC. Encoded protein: CASSYGGVGEQYV.

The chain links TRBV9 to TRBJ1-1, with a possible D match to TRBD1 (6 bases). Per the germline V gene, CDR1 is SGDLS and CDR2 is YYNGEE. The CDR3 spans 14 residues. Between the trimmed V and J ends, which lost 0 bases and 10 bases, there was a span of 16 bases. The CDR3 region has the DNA TGTGCCAGCAGCGTAGGTGAGGGAGAAGGGGGAGCTTTCTTT. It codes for CASSVGEGEGGAFF. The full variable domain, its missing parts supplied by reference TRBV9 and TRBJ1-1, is DSGVTQTPKHLITATGQRVTLRCSPRSGDLSVYWYQQSLDQGLQFLIQYYNGEERAKGNILERFSAQQFPDLHSELNLSSLELGDSALYFCASSVGEGEGGAFFGQGTRLTVV.

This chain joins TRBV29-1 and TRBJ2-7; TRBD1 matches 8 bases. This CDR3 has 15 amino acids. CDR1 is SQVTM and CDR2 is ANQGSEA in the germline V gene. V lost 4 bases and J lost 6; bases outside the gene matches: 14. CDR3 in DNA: TGCAGCGTTGTCCTGGCCGGCAGGGGGCTTACCGAGCAGTACGTC. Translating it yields CSVVLAGRGLTEQYV.

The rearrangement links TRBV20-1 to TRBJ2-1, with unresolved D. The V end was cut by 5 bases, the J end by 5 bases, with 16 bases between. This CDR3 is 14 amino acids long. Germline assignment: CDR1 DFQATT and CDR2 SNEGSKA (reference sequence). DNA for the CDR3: TGCAGTGCTGGCCGGGCCGCCGTCAACAATGAGCAGTTCTTC. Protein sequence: CSAGRAAVNNEQFF.

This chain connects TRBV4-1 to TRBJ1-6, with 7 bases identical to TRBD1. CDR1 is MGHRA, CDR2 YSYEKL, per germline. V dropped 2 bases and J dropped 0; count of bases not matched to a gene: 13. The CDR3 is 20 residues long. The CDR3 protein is CASSQHSFRQGSSYNSPLHF. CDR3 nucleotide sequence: TGCGCCAGCAGCCAACACAGTTTTCGACAGGGAAGCTCCTATAATTCACCCCTCCACTTT.

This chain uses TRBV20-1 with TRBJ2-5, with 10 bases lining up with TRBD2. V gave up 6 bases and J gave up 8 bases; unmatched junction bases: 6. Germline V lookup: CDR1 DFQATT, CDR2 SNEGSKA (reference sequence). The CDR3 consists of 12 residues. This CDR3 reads CSALAGVDTQYF. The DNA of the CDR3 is TGCAGTGCGCTAGCGGGGGTTGATACCCAGTACTTC.

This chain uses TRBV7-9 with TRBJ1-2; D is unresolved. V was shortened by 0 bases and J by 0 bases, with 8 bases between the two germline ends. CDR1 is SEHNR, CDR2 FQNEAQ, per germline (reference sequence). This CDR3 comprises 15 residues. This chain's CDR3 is CASSLALLANYGYTF. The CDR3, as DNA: TGTGCCAGCAGCTTAGCGTTACTAGCTAACTATGGCTACACCTTC.

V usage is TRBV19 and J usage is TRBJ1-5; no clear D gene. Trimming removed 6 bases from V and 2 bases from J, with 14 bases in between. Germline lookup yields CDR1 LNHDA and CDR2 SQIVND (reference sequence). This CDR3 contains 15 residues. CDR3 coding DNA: TGTGCCAGTAGGGAGGACGCTTCGGGCAATCAGCCCCAGCATTTT. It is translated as CASREDASGNQPQHF.

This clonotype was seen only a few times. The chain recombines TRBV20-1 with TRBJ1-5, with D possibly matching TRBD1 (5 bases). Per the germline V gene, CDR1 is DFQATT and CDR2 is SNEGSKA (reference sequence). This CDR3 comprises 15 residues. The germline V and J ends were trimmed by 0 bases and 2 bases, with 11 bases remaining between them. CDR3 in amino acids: CSAREPTGGNQPQHF. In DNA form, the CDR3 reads TGCAGTGCTAGAGAGCCTACGGGGGGCAATCAGCCCCAGCATTTT.

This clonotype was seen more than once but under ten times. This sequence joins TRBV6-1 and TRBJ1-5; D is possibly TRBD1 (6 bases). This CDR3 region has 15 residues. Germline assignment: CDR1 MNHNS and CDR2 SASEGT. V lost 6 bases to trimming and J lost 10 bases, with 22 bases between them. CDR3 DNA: TGTGCCAGCAGAGGCGGACAGAGGGTTCCACTCCCCCAGCATTTT. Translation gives CASRGGQRVPLPQHF.

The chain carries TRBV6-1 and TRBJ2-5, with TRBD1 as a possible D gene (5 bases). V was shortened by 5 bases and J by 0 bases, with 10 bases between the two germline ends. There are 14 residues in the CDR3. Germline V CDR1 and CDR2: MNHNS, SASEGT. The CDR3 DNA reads TGTGCCAGCAGTAAGACAGCGTACCAAGAGACCCAGTACTTC. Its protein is CASSKTAYQETQYF.

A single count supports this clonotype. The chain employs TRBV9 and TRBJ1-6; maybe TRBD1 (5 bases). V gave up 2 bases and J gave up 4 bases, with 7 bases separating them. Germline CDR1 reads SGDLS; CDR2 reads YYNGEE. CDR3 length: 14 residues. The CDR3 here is CASSVRQYNSPLHF. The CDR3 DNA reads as TGTGCCAGCAGCGTGCGACAGTATAATTCACCCCTCCACTTT.

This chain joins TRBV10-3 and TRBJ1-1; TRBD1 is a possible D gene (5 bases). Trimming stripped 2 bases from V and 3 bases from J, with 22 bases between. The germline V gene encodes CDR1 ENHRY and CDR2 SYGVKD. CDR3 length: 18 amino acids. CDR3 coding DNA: TGTGCCATCAGTGAGCCCGTTGCCCCAGGACACAAGGACACTGAAGCTTTCTTT. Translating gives CAISEPVAPGHKDTEAFF.